This paragraph covers one TCR beta chain sequence. Its target is unknown. The entry originates in a study of shared clonotypes between healthy human individuals. Study-wide results and limits: It was anticipated that sequencing depth would influence how many clonotypes donors shared. Rarefaction revealed incomplete sorted-subset sequencing despite large depth. Naive CD4 clonotypes overlapped across a handful of donors at roughly 5.1%.

This table comes from immunoSEQ multiplex PCR, and its TCRdb copy is limited to in-frame clones, with some not included. The top ten hold around 1.8% of the sample, which has over 2,000,000 clones, approximately 92% seen once. The CDR3 totals 15 residues. After removal of 6 bases from V and 5 bases from J, the junction contained 6 bases not matched to a gene. Per germline, CDR1 SGHVS and CDR2 FNYEAQ. Selected positively for CCR7 and CD45RO-negative, naive CD8 cells excluded terminally differentiated effector memory CD45RA+ cells. V and J are TRBV7-6 and TRBJ2-5; 13 positions agree with TRBD2. The receptor's source is a man between 18 and 29 years old in good health. Some clones in this sample may be carry-over from other donors' samples. Input material: naive CD8+ T cells from PBMCs. CDR3 in amino acids: CASSWTSGSRETQYF. In nucleotides, the CDR3 is TGTGCCAGCAGTTGGACTAGCGGGAGTAGGGAGACCCAGTACTTC.